This passage covers 21 T cell receptor beta chains from one sample sequenced in a study of T cell responses to AZD1222 COVID-19 vaccine. Some clones are missing from TCRdb's copy, which holds only in-frame ones; the method was immunoSEQ multiplex PCR. The data contain over 40,000 clones, 83% of them singletons. Specimen: peripheral blood, collected on day 0 of AZD1222 vaccination. These receptors all come from an adult in good health.

The chain is built from TRBV6-2 or TRBV6-3 and TRBJ1-3; D may be TRBD1 (5 bases). Germline V gene data show CDR1 as MNHEY and CDR2 as SVGEGT. V lost 6 bases, J lost 0 bases, and 15 bases lay in between. The CDR3 is 16 residues long. The CDR3 sequence: CASSHGTDSSGNTIYF. Here the CDR3 DNA reads TGTGCCAGCAGCCACGGGACGGATAGCTCTGGAAACACCATATATTTT.

CDR3 nucleotide sequence: TGTGCCAGCAAACGGACAGGGGGCGAGGAGACCCAGTACTTC. Translation gives CASKRTGGEETQYF. This chain connects TRBV28 to TRBJ2-5; 11 bases map to TRBD1. CDR1 and CDR2 from the germline V gene are MDHEN and SYDVKM. The CDR3 has 14 amino acids. The J segment lost 5 bases and the V segment lost 7 bases, leaving 6 bases of the junction unmatched. The variable domain in full, completed from reference TRBV28 and TRBJ2-5, reads DVKVTQSSRYLVKRTGEKVFLECVQDMDHENMFWYRQDPGLGLRLIYFSYDVKMKEKGDIPEGYSVSREKKERFSLILESASTNQTSMYLCASKRTGGEETQYFGPGTRLLVL.

The V and J genes are TRBV7-6 and TRBJ1-1; no firm D call. The germline V and J ends were trimmed by 1 base and 2 bases, with 8 bases remaining between them. CDR1 is SGHVS and CDR2 is FNYEAQ in the germline V gene. The CDR3 totals 14 residues. CDR3 DNA sequence: TGTGCCAGCAGCTTAGTTGTGGAAAACACTGAAGCTTTCTTT. Translating gives CASSLVVENTEAFF.

This rearrangement joins TRBV7-9 to TRBJ1-1; 8 bases map to TRBD1. This CDR3 has 15 residues. With 5 bases clipped from V and 5 bases from J, the junction kept 10 bases outside the gene matches. Germline loops: CDR1 SEHNR, CDR2 FQNEAQ (reference sequence). The CDR3 nucleotides are TGTGCCAGCAGCGTTGCCCAGGGGGCGCGGACTGAAGCTTTCTTT. Its translation: CASSVAQGARTEAFF.

V gene TRBV14 combines with J gene TRBJ2-7; TRBD2 is a possible D gene (5 bases). The ends were cut back, 4 bases at V and 6 bases at J, with 13 bases in the middle. Germline lookup yields CDR1 SGHDN and CDR2 FVKESK. This CDR3 contains 13 residues. CDR3 DNA sequence: TGTGCCAGCAGCCCCGTTTTGAGCGGCGAGCAGTACTTC. The encoded protein is CASSPVLSGEQYF. The full variable domain, its missing parts supplied by reference TRBV14 and TRBJ2-7, is EAGVTQFPSHSVIEKGQTVTLRCDPISGHDNLYWYRRVMGKEIKFLLHFVKESKQDESGMPNNRFLAERTGGTYSTLKVQPAELEDSGVYFCASSPVLSGEQYFGPGTRLTVT.

The chain joins TRBV11-2 to TRBJ2-7; 11 nucleotides line up with TRBD2. Germline loops: CDR1 SGHAT, CDR2 FQNNGV. The J segment lost 2 bases and the V segment lost 1 base, leaving 10 bases of the junction unmatched. CDR3 length: 18 amino acids. Written as DNA, the CDR3 is TGTGCCAGCAGCTTAGCGTATGGACTAGCGGGTAGCACCTACGAGCAGTACTTC. Protein: CASSLAYGLAGSTYEQYF. The complete variable domain, with remaining parts taken from reference TRBV11-2 and TRBJ2-7, reads EAGVAQSPRYKIIEKRQSVAFWCNPISGHATLYWYQQILGQGPKLLIQFQNNGVVDDSQLPKDRFSAERLKGVDSTLKIQPAKLEDSAVYLCASSLAYGLAGSTYEQYFGPGTRLTVT.

This chain links TRBV2 with TRBJ1-2; D is ambiguous. Germline V gene sequence: CDR1 SNHLY, CDR2 FYNNEI. The germline V and J ends were trimmed by 5 bases and 2 bases, with 6 bases remaining between them. The CDR3 is 12 amino acids. The chain's CDR3 is CASSNSNYGYTF. DNA for the CDR3: TGTGCCAGCAGTAATTCCAACTATGGCTACACCTTC.

This chain links TRBV3-1 (or the pseudogene TRBV3-2) with TRBJ1-5; TRBD1 might be the D (5 bases). Trimming took off 4 bases at V and 6 bases at J, with 13 bases between the two ends. CDR1 and CDR2 from the germline V gene are LGHDT and YNNKEL (reference sequence). The CDR3 runs 14 residues. This chain's CDR3 is CASSPSGEGQPQHF. The CDR3 DNA reads TGTGCCAGCAGCCCCTCGGGGGAAGGTCAGCCCCAGCATTTT.

CDR3 sequence reads: CASSRTGNEQFF. CDR3 bases: TGCGCCAGCAGTCGGACAGGCAATGAGCAGTTCTTC. The genes are TRBV10-2 and TRBJ2-1; TRBD1 agrees at 7 bases. The CDR3 spans 12 residues. V lost 5 bases and J lost 6; bases outside the gene matches: 1. CDR1 and CDR2 (germline): WSHSY, SAAADI.

This chain connects TRBV7-3 to TRBJ1-2, with unresolved D. CDR1 is SGHTA and CDR2 is FQGTGA in the germline V gene. Trimming shortened V by 5 bases and J by 4 bases, and 17 bases separated the two germline ends. The CDR3 is made up of 15 amino acids. CDR3 DNA sequence: TGTGCCAGCAGCCCCGGGCAGAATTCTGGCTATGGCTACACCTTC. Encoded protein: CASSPGQNSGYGYTF.

The chain recombines TRBV27 with TRBJ1-1; no definite D call. Germline assignment: CDR1 MNHEY and CDR2 SMNVEV (reference sequence). The CDR3 runs 14 residues. V shed 0 bases and J shed 4 bases, with 9 bases lying between them. The CDR3 DNA follows: TGTGCCAGCAGTTTATCGTGGGTTAGCACTGAAGCTTTCTTT. Translation gives CASSLSWVSTEAFF.

This clone was seen more than once but under ten times. The chain has TRBV29-1 and TRBJ2-4; D is unclear. The CDR3 consists of 13 residues. Germline CDR1 SQVTM, CDR2 ANQGSEA. Trimming removed 7 bases from V and 5 bases from J, with 15 bases in between. This CDR3 reads CSAVDPLQNIQYF. The CDR3 nucleotides are TGCAGCGCCGTCGACCCGCTCCAAAACATTCAGTACTTC.

This clone was seen more than once but under ten times. The V and J genes are TRBV30 and TRBJ2-6; 9 nucleotides match TRBD1. After removal of 5 bases from V and 4 bases from J, the junction contained 6 bases not matched to a gene. CDR1 is GTSNPN and CDR2 is SVGIG in the germline V gene (reference sequence). The CDR3 runs to 15 residues. CDR3 nucleotide sequence: TGTGCCTGGGACGACAGGGGGAGAGGGGCCAACGTCCTGACTTTC. It translates to CAWDDRGRGANVLTF.

This chain connects TRBV10-1 to TRBJ2-5; 8 bases are a match to TRBD2. Trimming at V came to 0 bases and at J to 1 base, leaving 4 bases not matched to a gene. Germline V gives CDR1 WNHNN, CDR2 SYGVQD (reference sequence). The CDR3 totals 16 residues. The CDR3 here is CASSESGRGGQETQYF. The CDR3 DNA is TGCGCCAGCAGTGAGTCGGGACGGGGGGGCCAAGAGACCCAGTACTTC.

The rearrangement uses TRBV2 and TRBJ2-1, with D unresolved. V lost 6 bases to trimming and J lost 2 bases, with 11 bases between them. The germline V gene encodes CDR1 SNHLY and CDR2 FYNNEI. This CDR3 spans 14 amino acids. The CDR3 reads CASSDRQTYNEQFF. DNA of the CDR3: TGTGCCAGCAGCGACCGTCAAACCTACAATGAGCAGTTCTTC.

This chain joins TRBV4-1 and TRBJ2-2, with D possibly being TRBD1 or TRBD2 (5 bases each). The CDR3 totals 15 residues. Trimming stripped 0 bases from V and 1 base from J, with 6 bases between. The germline V gene has CDR1 MGHRA and CDR2 YSYEKL. The chain's CDR3 is CASSQDGGNTGELFF. The CDR3 DNA sequence: TGCGCCAGCAGCCAAGATGGGGGGAACACCGGGGAGCTGTTTTTT.

The chain employs TRBV29-1 and TRBJ1-2, with D hard to call. The CDR3 length is 12 residues. CDR1 is SQVTM and CDR2 is ANQGSEA in the germline V gene. The germline V and J ends were trimmed by 5 bases and 3 bases, with 10 bases remaining between them. The CDR3 DNA is TGCAGCGTTCCCTCCTTACACTATGGCTACACCTTC. It is translated as CSVPSLHYGYTF.

CDR3 sequence: CASSRTGGVETQYF. DNA of the CDR3: TGTGCCAGCTCCCGGACAGGGGGCGTAGAGACCCAGTACTTC. V gene TRBV18 combines with J gene TRBJ2-5, with 11 nucleotides matching TRBD1. Germline V CDR1 and CDR2: KGHSH, LQKENI. This CDR3 contains 14 residues. The V segment lost 6 bases and the J segment 4 bases; nucleotides outside the gene matches: 4.

V is TRBV5-6 and J is TRBJ2-3, with TRBD1 identical over 7 bases. Unmatched junction bases numbered 6, after V lost 0 bases and J lost 2 bases. The CDR3 sequence is 16 residues long. Per germline, CDR1 SGHDT and CDR2 YYEEEE. CDR3 protein: CASSLDRGLVTDTQYF. The CDR3 region has the DNA TGTGCCAGCAGCTTGGATAGGGGGCTCGTCACAGATACGCAGTATTTT.

The V call is TRBV7-9, the J call TRBJ2-3; D not certain. Deletions cut 8 bases from V and 2 bases from J, with 11 bases between. This CDR3 contains 13 residues. The germline CDR1 and CDR2 sequences are SEHNR and FQNEAQ (reference sequence). CDR3 residues: CASGDTDTDTQYF. CDR3 DNA: TGTGCCAGCGGAGACACCGACACAGATACGCAGTATTTT.

The chain uses TRBV5-4 and TRBJ2-3; 15 bases are shared with TRBD2. The V gene's germline CDR1 is SGHNT and CDR2 YYREEE (reference sequence). The V segment lost 3 bases and the J segment 2 bases; nucleotides outside the gene matches: 10. This CDR3 spans 19 amino acids. CDR3 nucleotide sequence: TGTGCCAGCAGCTCGGGACTAGCGGGGGGACGCTACTTCACAGATACGCAGTATTTT. Translation gives CASSSGLAGGRYFTDTQYF.